This is a list of T cell receptor beta chains from one sample in a study of T cells after yellow fever vaccination. TCRdb ran MiXCR on the 5' RACE reads and lists one entry per CDR3 protein. The sample has more than 80,000 distinct CDR3 sequences, around 5.8% seen once. The material was CD8+ T cells sorted from PBMCs, obtained 10 days after the yellow fever booster vaccination. These receptor sequences come from a man in his late teens or twenties who received the YFV17D yellow fever vaccine. Both conserved end residues are part of each CDR3. D genes are given only for firm matches. The size of a clone is reported for some rows only, either as once, few or many, or as a class for expanded clones.

-	TRBJ2-2	TRBV7-9	few	TGTGCCAGCAGCTCCCATAATCCCGGGGAGCTGTTTTTT	CASSSHNPGELFF
-	TRBJ2-4	TRBV5-4	few	TGTGCCAGCAGCTTGGTTGGCGAAAACATTCAGTACTTC	CASSLVGENIQYF
TRBD1	TRBJ2-7	TRBV10-3	-	TGTGGCTCCGGGACAGCTATCGGCGAGCAGTACTTC	CGSGTAIGEQYF
-	TRBJ1-5	TRBV7-3	few	TGTGCCAGCAGCCTTCTACAGGGTTTAATTCGGCCCCAGCATTTT	CASSLLQGLIRPQHF
-	TRBJ2-1	TRBV6-5	-	TGTGCCAGCAGCACCCACCCCCTGGAGGGGGCCTACAATGAGCAGTTCTTC	CASSTHPLEGAYNEQFF
-	TRBJ2-1	TRBV12-3/TRBV12-4	few	TGTGCCAGCAACCAAGGGACCCTCAATGAGCAGTTCTTC	CASNQGTLNEQFF
-	TRBJ1-6	TRBV7-9	many	TGTGCCAGCAGCTTACAGGACTATAATTCACCCCTCCACTTT	CASSLQDYNSPLHF
-	TRBJ1-1	TRBV7-9	few	TGTGCCAGCAGCTTCGGGGGACCCTCTGAAGCTTTCTTT	CASSFGGPSEAFF
TRBD1	TRBJ2-6	TRBV4-2	-	TGTGCCAGCAGCCCGGGACAGGGGGCTGGGGCCAACGTCCTGACTTTC	CASSPGQGAGANVLTF
TRBD2	TRBJ2-1	TRBV27	-	TGTGCCAGCAGTTCAAGCGGGAACGGGCAGTTCTTC	CASSSSGNGQFF
TRBD1	TRBJ1-5	TRBV7-8	few	TGTGCCAGCAGCTCCGGGACAGGGACAGGTCAGCCCCAGCATTTT	CASSSGTGTGQPQHF
TRBD1	TRBJ1-6	TRBV7-9	few	TGTGCCACCAGATTACCAGGGGGCGGTTCACCCCTCCACTTT	CATRLPGGGSPLHF
-	TRBJ2-5	TRBV4-1	few	TGCGCCAGCAGCCCTGTGACAGGCCAAGAGACCCAGTACTTC	CASSPVTGQETQYF
TRBD1	TRBJ2-3	TRBV24-1	many	TGTGCCACCAGTGATCAAGGGACAGCTAGCACAGATACGCAGTATTTT	CATSDQGTASTDTQYF
-	TRBJ2-7	TRBV9	few	TGTGCCAGCGGGGCCGATACCTACGAGCAGTACTTC	CASGADTYEQYF
-	TRBJ1-1	TRBV6-5	-	TGTGCCAGCAGTTACGATCACGTTTTGAACACTGAAGCTTTCTTT	CASSYDHVLNTEAFF
-	TRBJ1-1	TRBV6-6	few	TGTGCCAGCAGTTACTCGAGACGGGGAAACACTGAAGCTTTCTTT	CASSYSRRGNTEAFF
TRBD1	TRBJ2-1	TRBV30	few	TGTGCCTGGAAGAACCGGGACAGAATCTACAATGAGCAGTTCTTC	CAWKNRDRIYNEQFF
-	TRBJ1-5	TRBV7-8	few	TGTGCCAGCAGGGCCCGGGGGAGCAATCAGCCCCAGCATTTT	CASRARGSNQPQHF
-	TRBJ1-5	TRBV21-1	-	TGTGCCAGCAGCAAAAAGGGGCAGCCTCAGCCCCAGCATTTT	CASSKKGQPQPQHF
-	TRBJ2-7	TRBV11-2	-	TGTGCCAGCAGCCGGGCCGTGGGGGATATGTCCTACGAGCAGTACTTC	CASSRAVGDMSYEQYF
TRBD1	TRBJ2-1	TRBV5-1	few	TGCGCCAGCAGCTATTCCGGGACAGGGGGTAGGCGGACCTACAATGAGCAGTTCTTC	CASSYSGTGGRRTYNEQFF
-	TRBJ2-7	TRBV5-1	-	TGCGCCAGCAGCTTGGATATAGGGAGCGAGCAGTACTTC	CASSLDIGSEQYF
-	TRBJ1-1	TRBV4-3	few	TGCGCCAGCAGCCCAAACCCAGGGGAGGCTGAAGCTTTCTTT	CASSPNPGEAEAFF
-	TRBJ2-2	TRBV12-3/TRBV12-4	many	TGTGCCAGCAGTCCACAGGGCTCGAAAGGGGAGCTGTTTTTT	CASSPQGSKGELFF
-	TRBJ2-5	TRBV4-1	many	TGCGCCGGAAGAATACCGGGGGTTTTAGGACAAGAGACCCAGTACTTC	CAGRIPGVLGQETQYF
-	TRBJ2-3	TRBV3-1	-	TGTGCCAGCAGCCTGGGCAGCGCGCAGTATTTT	CASSLGSAQYF
TRBD2	TRBJ2-1	TRBV9	-	TGTGCCAGCCAACCGGGGGACTACCTCAATGAGCAGTTCTTC	CASQPGDYLNEQFF
-	TRBJ2-2	TRBV6-6	few	TGTGCCAGCAGTTATACGAGGGAGTCGGGCGGGGAGCTGTTTTTT	CASSYTRESGGELFF
-	TRBJ1-1	TRBV5-5	few	TGTGCCAGCAGCTTGGCTATGCCTGGGGATCTGGTACTGAACACTGAAGCTTTCTTT	CASSLAMPGDLVLNTEAFF
-	TRBJ1-5	TRBV11-3	-	TGTGCCAGCAGTGAAGGACAGAAGATCGAAGGTGCTAGCAATCAGCCCCAGCATTTT	CASSEGQKIEGASNQPQHF
TRBD1	TRBJ2-3	TRBV7-9	few	TGTGCCAGCAGCGACCGGGACAGGGAGGGCACAGATACGCAGTATTTT	CASSDRDREGTDTQYF
TRBD2	TRBJ2-1	TRBV3-1	few	TGTGCCAGCAGCCAAGGGGCTAGCGGGGGGGCCTGGTCCTACAATGAGCAGTTCTTC	CASSQGASGGAWSYNEQFF
TRBD1	TRBJ2-3	TRBV9	few	TGTGCCAGCAGCGCCTACAGGGGAGTAAGCACAGATACGCAGTATTTT	CASSAYRGVSTDTQYF
TRBD1	TRBJ2-1	TRBV5-1	-	TGCGCCAGCAGCTTACAGGGGGCCAACTACAATGAGCAGTTCTTC	CASSLQGANYNEQFF
-	TRBJ2-3	TRBV4-1	-	TGCGCCAGCAGCCAAGGGGCTGGGACAGATACGCAGTATTTT	CASSQGAGTDTQYF
TRBD1	TRBJ1-1	TRBV14	many	TGTGCCAGCAGCGCTCAGGGGGCCTTGAACACTGAAGCTTTCTTT	CASSAQGALNTEAFF
-	TRBJ2-1	TRBV20-1	few	TGCAGTGTGACGCCACAGGAGGTTGAGCAGTTCTTC	CSVTPQEVEQFF
-	TRBJ2-1	TRBV5-4	few	TGTGCCAGCAGCCCTGCTTTCGGGGGGCGGGAGAATGAGCAGTTCTTC	CASSPAFGGRENEQFF
TRBD1	TRBJ2-5	TRBV7-9	few	TGTGCCAGCAGCTTCCGACAGGGCATCCAAGAGACCCAGTACTTC	CASSFRQGIQETQYF
-	TRBJ1-1	TRBV12-3/TRBV12-4	-	TGTGCCAGCAGTTTGGACGGGGACGACACTGAAGCTTTCTTT	CASSLDGDDTEAFF
-	TRBJ2-4	TRBV9	few	TGTGCCAGCAGCCCGGGACTTTCGGACAAAAACATTCAGTACTTC	CASSPGLSDKNIQYF
TRBD1	TRBJ1-3	TRBV6-6	few	TGTGCCAGCAGTGAACGGACAGGGAGCTCAGGAAACACCATATATTTT	CASSERTGSSGNTIYF
-	TRBJ2-3	TRBV19	-	TGTGCCAGTAGTCCCCGTTTTAGTCCGCCTGAGGAGATAAATGATACGCAGTATTTT	CASSPRFSPPEEINDTQYF
TRBD1	TRBJ1-1	TRBV6-5	-	TGTGCCAGCTGGGACAGGGGAATGGGGAACACTGAAGCTTTCTTT	CASWDRGMGNTEAFF